The present T cell receptor beta chain was sequenced within a study of OX40 agonist ivuxolimab in advanced cancers. The wider study: A partial response was reached by three patients: one with hepatocellular carcinoma and two with cutaneous melanoma.

This clone has just one count. Its antigen is unknown. Sequencing used immunoSEQ multiplex PCR; TCRdb keeps in-frame clones, though not all of them. Here the sample spans about 69,000 clones, 90% to 95% being singletons. The V end lost 2 bases, the J end lost 7 bases, and 12 bases lay between the germline ends. The CDR3 length is 13 residues. Germline loops: CDR1 MNHEY, CDR2 SMNVEV (reference sequence). Study observations and caveats: At 0.1 to 3.0 mg/kg and by week 6, CD4+ and CD8+ T cells in the blood had expanded clonally.

Here the sequenced sample was CD4+ or CD8+ T cells sorted from blood, taken in a trial of the OX40 agonist ivuxolimab. The receptor comes from an adult with an advanced solid tumor such as melanoma, head and neck, liver or kidney cancer. V is TRBV27 and J is TRBJ2-7; no reliable D call. This CDR3 reads CASSLGPTLEQYF. CDR3 coding DNA: TGTGCCAGCAGTTTAGGACCTACCCTGGAGCAGTACTTC.